This T cell receptor beta chain stems from a study of T-cell reconstitution after alpha-beta-depleted transplantation in children. There are many counts of this clonotype. Construction of the TCRbeta library involved unique molecular identifiers. TCRdb called the PCR reads again in MiXCR, with one record for every CDR3 protein. The sample has about 340,000 distinct CDR3 sequences; about an eighth are singletons. The receptor was isolated from a human donor who donated a stem cell graft to a child with Fanconi anemia. This sample comprised PBMCs, obtained from the stem cell graft.

The CDR3 nucleotides are TGTGCCAGCAGCGCTCGGACTAGCGCGAGCTCCTACAATGAGCAGTTCTTC. Amino acid sequence: CASSARTSASSYNEQFF. This sequence joins TRBV6-2 or TRBV6-3 and TRBJ2-1; 9 bases are shared with TRBD2. The germline CDR1 and CDR2 sequences are MNHEY and SVGEGT. V trimming: 6 bases; J trimming: 0 bases; junction bases outside the gene matches: 9. The CDR3 runs 17 residues.